This T cell receptor (beta chain) was obtained from a study of CD8 T cells in Susac syndrome (dated by TCRdb to about 2019). Background on the whole study: Whether CD8+ T cell activation and differentiation in Susac syndrome was antigen driven was tested using repertoire sequencing.

Turning to this clonotype: Its antigen specificity is not known. Per-base qualities were not stored, and no clone one base away is much larger.

RNA was extracted with the RNeasy kit and roughly 0.5 to 1 ug was reverse transcribed using random hexamers. The immunoSEQ multiplex PCR assay, which covers 54 Vbeta and 13 Jbeta segments, was used to amplify TCR beta CDR3 regions. PCR amplification bias was corrected using a synthetic template baseline for primer optimization and computational correction. As for the original processing: Reads were annotated to V, D and J genes according to IMGT and were analyzed with immunoSEQ Analyzer, with only productive sequences retained. Clonality was calculated as one minus the Shannon entropy normalized by log2 of the number of productive unique sequences. For each patient and control, public and private clones were evaluated within the 100 most prevalent clones. Susac-specific clones were defined as absent from healthy and MS cohorts, over a thousand published viral clones and other ImmuneACCESS disease sequences. TCRdb applied fastp at Q25 and MiXCR to the public reads, then kept only in-frame beta chains. A single entry per CDR3 protein holds the most common genes and DNA from its merged rows. In this record, the V and J calls reflect TCRdb's handling and not the investigators' own analysis. The sample has 200,000 to 300,000 distinct CDR3 sequences on record, roughly 95% of them singletons. The ten biggest clones cover roughly 0.07% of the sample.

From its cysteine to its phenylalanine, the CDR3 spans 13 amino acids. CDR3 DNA is the only sequence kept; it has 39 bases, read in frame from the first base. The junction carries 7 bases between V and J, which are trimmed by 3 bases and 2 bases respectively. Via the germline V gene (reference sequence), CDR1 is MNHEY and CDR2 SMNVEV. High-throughput TCR beta sequencing profiled peripheral blood CD8+ and CD4+ T cells from healthy donors, Susac syndrome patients and multiple sclerosis patients. Treatment-naive patients with stable or active relapsing-remitting disease fulfilling revised McDonald criteria were used as multiple sclerosis controls. CD8+ TEMRA cells were enriched by FACS, while bulk CD8+ and CD4+ T cells were purified by magnetic negative isolation. Blood was collected in EDTA tubes and processed within 24 hours, with PBMCs isolated through density gradient centrifugation. PBMCs intended for TCR sequencing were frozen in liquid nitrogen and were later thawed in a 37 degrees C water bath. Purity of sorted or isolated CD4+, CD8+ and CD8+ TEMRA cells was at least 90%.

General conclusions and limits of the study: The study acknowledged that relatively few individuals were included in the TCR sequencing and HLA analysis.

This TCR came from a human donor with multiple sclerosis. Specimen: CD4+ T cells from PBMCs. The chain joins TRBV27 to TRBJ1-2; the D gene lacks a confident call. The CDR3 region has the sequence CASSLRRNYGYTF. The sequence in DNA is TGTGCCAGCAGTTTGAGGCGGAACTATGGCTACACCTTC.